This T cell receptor beta chain was documented in a study of T cell changes during pregnancy in multiple sclerosis. The method was immunoSEQ multiplex PCR; TCRdb's version includes in-frame clones alone and lacks a portion of them. The sample has 39,000 or so clones, about 91% seen once. Sample: CD8+ T cells from peripheral blood mononuclear cells, taken after pregnancy. The receptor was isolated from a female donor with multiple sclerosis, enrolled in a pregnancy study.

This chain's CDR3 is CASSSGSSFHNEQFF. The CDR3 region has the DNA TGTGCCAGCAGCTCCGGGTCTAGTTTCCACAATGAGCAGTTCTTC. The chain is built from TRBV7-2 and TRBJ2-1; D remains unclear. V lost 4 bases and J lost 5, with 15 bases in between. CDR3 length: 15 amino acids. CDR1 and CDR2 from the germline V gene are SGHTA and FQGNSA.